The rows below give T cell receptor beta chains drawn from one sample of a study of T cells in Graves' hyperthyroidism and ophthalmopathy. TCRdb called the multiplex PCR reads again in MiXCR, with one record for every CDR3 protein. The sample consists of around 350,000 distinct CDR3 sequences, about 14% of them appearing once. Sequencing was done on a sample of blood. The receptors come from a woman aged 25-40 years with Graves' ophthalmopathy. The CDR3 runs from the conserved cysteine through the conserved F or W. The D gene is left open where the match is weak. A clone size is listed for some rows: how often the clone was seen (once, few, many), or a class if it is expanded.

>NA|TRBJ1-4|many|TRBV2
TGTGCCAGCACGATGATTAATGAAAAACTGTTTTTT
CASTMINEKLFF
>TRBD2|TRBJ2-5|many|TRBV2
TGTGCCAGCAGACGATCTTGGACTAGCGGGGGGCTCCAAGAGACCCAGTACTTC
CASRRSWTSGGLQETQYF
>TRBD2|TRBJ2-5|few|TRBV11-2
TGTGCCAGCAGCCTACTAGCGGGGGCCCCTGGAGAGACCCAGTACTTC
CASSLLAGAPGETQYF
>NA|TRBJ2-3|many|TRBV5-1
TGCGCCAGCCGTGGGGGACGGTCATACACAGATACGCAGTATTTT
CASRGGRSYTDTQYF
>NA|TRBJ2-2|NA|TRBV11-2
TGTGCCAGCAGCTACGGGGGACCCCCGCGGAGCACCGGGGAGCTGTTTTTT
CASSYGGPPRSTGELFF
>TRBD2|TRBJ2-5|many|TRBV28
TGTGCCAGCAGCCCTACTAGCGGGGGGGCTAGCGAGACCCAGTACTTC
CASSPTSGGASETQYF
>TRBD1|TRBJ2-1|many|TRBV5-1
TGCGCCAGCAGCTCGGGACAGGGTTCGAGTGAGCAGTTCTTC
CASSSGQGSSEQFF
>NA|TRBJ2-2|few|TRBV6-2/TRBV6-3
TGTGCCAGCAGTTACCCCGAGCAGGACCGATGGACCGGGGAGCTGTTTTTT
CASSYPEQDRWTGELFF
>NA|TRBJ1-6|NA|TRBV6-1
TGTGCCAGCAGTGAAGCCCCGGGTTATAATTCACCCCTCCACTTT
CASSEAPGYNSPLHF
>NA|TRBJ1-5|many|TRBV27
TGTGCCAGCAGTTTTTACAGCAATCAGCCCCAGCATTTT
CASSFYSNQPQHF
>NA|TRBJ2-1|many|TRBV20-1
TGCAGTGCTGCCGGGGGGCGAGGGTACAATGAGCAGTTCTTC
CSAAGGRGYNEQFF
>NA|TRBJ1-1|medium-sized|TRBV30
TGTGCCTGGAGTAGGACCAACACTGAAGCTTTCTTT
CAWSRTNTEAFF
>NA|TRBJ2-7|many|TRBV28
TGTGCCAGCAGTTTCCGACTTTCCTCCTACGAGCAGTACTTC
CASSFRLSSYEQYF
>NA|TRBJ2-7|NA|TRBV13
TGTGCCAGCAGCTCCTATGGCGCTACGGGACCCTACGAGCAGTACTTC
CASSSYGATGPYEQYF
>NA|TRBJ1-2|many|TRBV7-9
TGTGCCAGCAGCTTATTGACAGTCTATGGCTACACCTTC
CASSLLTVYGYTF
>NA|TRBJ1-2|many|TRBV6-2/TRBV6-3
TGTGCCAGCAGCCATGATGGACAAGCCTATGGCTACACCTTC
CASSHDGQAYGYTF
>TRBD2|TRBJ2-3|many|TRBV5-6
TGTGCCAGCAGCTCGACGACTAGCGGGGGTCTCACAGATACGCAGTATTTT
CASSSTTSGGLTDTQYF
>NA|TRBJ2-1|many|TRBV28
TGTGCCAGCAGTTTATCGGATCGTGAGCAGTTCTTC
CASSLSDREQFF
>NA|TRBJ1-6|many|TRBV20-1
TGCAGTGCTAGAGATCAGCTTGACTTACTTAATTCACCCCTCCACTTT
CSARDQLDLLNSPLHF
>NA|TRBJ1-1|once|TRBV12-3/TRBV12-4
TGTGCCAGCAGCTCAGCGAGGGGACGGGCTTTCTTT
CASSSARGRAFF
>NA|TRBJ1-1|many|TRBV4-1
TGCGCCAGCAGCCAAACAGAGTGGGGGAACACTGAAGCTTTCTTT
CASSQTEWGNTEAFF
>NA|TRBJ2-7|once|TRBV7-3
TGTGCCAGCAGCGATGGACTGGGCTACGAGCAGTACTTC
CASSDGLGYEQYF
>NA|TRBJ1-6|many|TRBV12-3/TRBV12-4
TGTGCCAGCAGTTTACTGGAACTCAGAGATTCACCCCTCCACTTT
CASSLLELRDSPLHF
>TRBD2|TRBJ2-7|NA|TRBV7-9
TGTGCCAGCAGCCCCGGCCTAGCGGGAGTGATCGAGCAGTACTTC
CASSPGLAGVIEQYF
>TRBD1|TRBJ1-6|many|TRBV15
TGTGCCACCAGCTTAACAGGGGAATCACCCCTCCACTTT
CATSLTGESPLHF
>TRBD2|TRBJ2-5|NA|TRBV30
TGTGCCTGGACACTAGCGGGGGGGCGGGAGACCCAGTACTTC
CAWTLAGGRETQYF
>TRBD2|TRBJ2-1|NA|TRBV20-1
TGCAGTGCTAGAACTAGCGGGGGAACCCATGAGCAGTTCTTC
CSARTSGGTHEQFF
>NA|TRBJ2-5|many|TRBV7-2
TGTGCCAGCAGCTTAGACGGTAGCGGAGAGACCCAGTACTTC
CASSLDGSGETQYF
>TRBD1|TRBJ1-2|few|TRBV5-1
TGCGCCAGCAGCCCGGACCCGCCGGGACAGGGGGCTAGGAGGGATGGCTACACCTTC
CASSPDPPGQGARRDGYTF
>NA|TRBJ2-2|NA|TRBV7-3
TGTGCCAGCAGCTTAACGAGCAGGAACACCGGGGAGCTGTTTTTT
CASSLTSRNTGELFF
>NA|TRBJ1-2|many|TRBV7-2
TGTGCCAGCAGCGGACCGGGACGGGTTCATCGGGGCTACACCTTC
CASSGPGRVHRGYTF
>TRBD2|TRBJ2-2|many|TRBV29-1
TGCAGCGTTGCGACTAGCGAAGGAGACACCGGGGAGCTGTTTTTT
CSVATSEGDTGELFF
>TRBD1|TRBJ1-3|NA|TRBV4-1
TGCGCCAGCAGCCAAGATTTTGGGACAGAAAGAAACACCATATATTTT
CASSQDFGTERNTIYF
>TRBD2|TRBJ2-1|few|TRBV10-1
TGCGCCAGCAGTGAGTTCAAGGGGACCCCCGCCCCACTAGCGGGGACCGACAATGAGCAGTTCTTC
CASSEFKGTPAPLAGTDNEQFF
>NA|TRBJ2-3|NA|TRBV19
TGTGCCAGTAGTATAGCCCGACGGGCGATTGAAGATACGCAGTATTTT
CASSIARRAIEDTQYF
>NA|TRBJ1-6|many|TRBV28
TGTGCCAGCACGCTAGGGGTAATGAGTAATTCACCCCTCCACTTT
CASTLGVMSNSPLHF
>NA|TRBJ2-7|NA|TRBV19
TGTGCCAGTAGTATAGACGGATTCTCCTACGAGCAGTACTTC
CASSIDGFSYEQYF
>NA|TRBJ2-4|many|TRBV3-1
TGTGCCAGCAGCCAAGGGACGAAAAACATTCAGTACTTC
CASSQGTKNIQYF
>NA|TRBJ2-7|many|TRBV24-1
TGTGCCACCAGACACCGGACAGAACCCTACGAGCAGTACTTC
CATRHRTEPYEQYF
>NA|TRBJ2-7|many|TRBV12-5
TGTGCTAGTGGTTTTTGGTACGAGCAGTACTTC
CASGFWYEQYF
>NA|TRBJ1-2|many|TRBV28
TGTGCCAGCAGACAAACCACAGGGAGCGGCTACACCTTC
CASRQTTGSGYTF
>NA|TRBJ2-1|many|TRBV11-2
TGTGCCAGCAGCTTAGATCTGGGGCTAGCCTATGAGCAGTTCTTC
CASSLDLGLAYEQFF
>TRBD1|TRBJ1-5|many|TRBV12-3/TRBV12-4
TGTGCCAGCAGTCCAACAGGGGCTAGCAATCAGCCCCAGCATTTT
CASSPTGASNQPQHF
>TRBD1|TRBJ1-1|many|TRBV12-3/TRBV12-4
TGTGCCAGCAGTATTAGGGGGCCTGAAGCTTTCTTT
CASSIRGPEAFF
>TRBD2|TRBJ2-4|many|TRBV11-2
TGTGCCAGCAGCTCATTACGCGGGGGAAACATTCAGTACTTC
CASSSLRGGNIQYF
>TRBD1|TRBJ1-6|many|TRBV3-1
TGTGCCAGCAATACAGGGGAGGGGGAAACCTATAATTCACCCCTCCACTTT
CASNTGEGETYNSPLHF
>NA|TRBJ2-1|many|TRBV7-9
TGTGCCAGCAGCTTAGGGGGTTTGGTTATCGATGAGCAGTTCTTC
CASSLGGLVIDEQFF
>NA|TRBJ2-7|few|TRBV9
TGTGCCAGCAGCGTAGGGGGCGAAGGGGGATACGAGCAGTACTTC
CASSVGGEGGYEQYF
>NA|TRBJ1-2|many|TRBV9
TGTGCCAGCAGCGGGACATATAACTATGGCTACACCTTC
CASSGTYNYGYTF
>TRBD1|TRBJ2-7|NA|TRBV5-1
TGCGCCAGCAGCTTGGGGACAGGGGGCCTTTACGAGCAGTACTTC
CASSLGTGGLYEQYF
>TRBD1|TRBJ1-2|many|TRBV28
TGTGCCAGCAGTCCCTCCGGGACAGGCTATGGCTACACCTTC
CASSPSGTGYGYTF
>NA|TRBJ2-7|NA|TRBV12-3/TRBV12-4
TGTGCCAGCAGTTTAGGGCTGGGGGGCGAGCAGTACTTC
CASSLGLGGEQYF
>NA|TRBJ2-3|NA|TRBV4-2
TGTGCCAGCAGCCCGCGGGACACCGGCACAGATACGCAGTATTTT
CASSPRDTGTDTQYF
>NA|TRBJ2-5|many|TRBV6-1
TGTGCCAGCAGTCCGCAGGGGGGTGGAGAGACCCAGTACTTC
CASSPQGGGETQYF
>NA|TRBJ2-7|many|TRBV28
TGTGCCAGCAGTTTATCCGGACAAGGCTCCTACGAGCAGTACTTC
CASSLSGQGSYEQYF